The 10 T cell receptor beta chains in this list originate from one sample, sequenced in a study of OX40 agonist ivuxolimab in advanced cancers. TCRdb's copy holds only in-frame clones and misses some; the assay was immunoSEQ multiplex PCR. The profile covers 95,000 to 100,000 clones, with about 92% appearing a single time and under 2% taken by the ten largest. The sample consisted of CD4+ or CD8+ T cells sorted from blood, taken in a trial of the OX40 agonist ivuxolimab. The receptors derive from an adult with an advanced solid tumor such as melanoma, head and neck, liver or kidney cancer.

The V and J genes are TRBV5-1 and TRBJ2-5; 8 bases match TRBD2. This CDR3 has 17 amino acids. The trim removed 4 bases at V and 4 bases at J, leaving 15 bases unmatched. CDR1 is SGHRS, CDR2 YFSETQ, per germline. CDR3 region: CASSAALAGLLRETQYF. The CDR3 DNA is TGCGCCAGCAGCGCGGCTTTAGCGGGATTATTGCGAGAGACCCAGTACTTC.

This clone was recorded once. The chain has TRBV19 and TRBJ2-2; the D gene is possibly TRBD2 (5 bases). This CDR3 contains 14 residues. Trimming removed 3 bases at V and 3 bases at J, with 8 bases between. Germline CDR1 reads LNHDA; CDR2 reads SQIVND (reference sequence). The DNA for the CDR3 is TGTGCCAGTAGTATGGGGAGATACACCGGGGAGCTGTTTTTT. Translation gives CASSMGRYTGELFF.

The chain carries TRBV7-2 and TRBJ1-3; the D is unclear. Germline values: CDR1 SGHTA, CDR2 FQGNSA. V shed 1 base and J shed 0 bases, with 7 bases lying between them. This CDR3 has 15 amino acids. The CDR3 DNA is TGTGCCAGCAGCTTAGTGGTCTCCTCTGGAAACACCATATATTTT. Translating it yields CASSLVVSSGNTIYF.

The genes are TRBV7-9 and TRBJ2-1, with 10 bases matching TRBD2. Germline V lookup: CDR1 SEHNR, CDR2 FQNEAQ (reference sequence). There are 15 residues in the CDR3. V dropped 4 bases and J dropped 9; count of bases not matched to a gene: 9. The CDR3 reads CASSSTGTSEVEQFF. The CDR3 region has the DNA TGTGCCAGCAGCTCCACCGGGACTAGCGAGGTTGAGCAGTTCTTC.

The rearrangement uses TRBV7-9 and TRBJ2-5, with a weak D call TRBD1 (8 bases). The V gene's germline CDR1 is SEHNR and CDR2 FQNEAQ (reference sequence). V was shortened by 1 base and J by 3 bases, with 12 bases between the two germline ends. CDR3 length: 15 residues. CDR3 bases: TGTGCCAGCAGCTTAGTACAGGGGGGGAAAGAGACCCAGTACTTC. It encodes CASSLVQGGKETQYF.

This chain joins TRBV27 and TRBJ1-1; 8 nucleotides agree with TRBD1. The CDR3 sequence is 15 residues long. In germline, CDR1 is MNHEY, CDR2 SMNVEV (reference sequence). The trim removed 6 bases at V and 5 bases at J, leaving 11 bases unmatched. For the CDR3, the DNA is TGTGCCAGCAGGATTGGACAGGGATCGGGAACTGAAGCTTTCTTT. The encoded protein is CASRIGQGSGTEAFF.

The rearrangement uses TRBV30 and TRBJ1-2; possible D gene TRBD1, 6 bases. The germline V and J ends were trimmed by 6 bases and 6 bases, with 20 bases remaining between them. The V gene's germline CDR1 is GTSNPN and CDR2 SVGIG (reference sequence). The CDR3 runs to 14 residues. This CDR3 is CACQNSGGADGYTF. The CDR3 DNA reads TGTGCCTGTCAAAACTCGGGGGGGGCGGATGGCTACACCTTC.

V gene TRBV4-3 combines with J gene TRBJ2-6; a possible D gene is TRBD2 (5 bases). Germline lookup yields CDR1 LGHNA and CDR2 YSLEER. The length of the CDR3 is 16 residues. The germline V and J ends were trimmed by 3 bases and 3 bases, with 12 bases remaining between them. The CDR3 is CASSHLRGRGANVLTF. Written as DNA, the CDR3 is TGCGCCAGCAGCCATCTTCGGGGTCGTGGGGCCAACGTCCTGACTTTC.

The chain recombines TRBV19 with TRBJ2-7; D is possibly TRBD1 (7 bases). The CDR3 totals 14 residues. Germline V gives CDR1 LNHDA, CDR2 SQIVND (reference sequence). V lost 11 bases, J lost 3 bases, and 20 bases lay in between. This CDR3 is CASSPPGGNYEQYF. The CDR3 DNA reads TGTGCCTCTAGCCCCCCAGGGGGGAACTACGAGCAGTACTTC.

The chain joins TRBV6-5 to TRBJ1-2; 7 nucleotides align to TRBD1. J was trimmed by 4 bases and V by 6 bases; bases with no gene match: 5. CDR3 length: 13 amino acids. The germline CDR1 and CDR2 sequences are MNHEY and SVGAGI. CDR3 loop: CASRKQGSYGYTF. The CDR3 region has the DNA TGTGCCAGCAGGAAACAGGGGAGCTATGGCTACACCTTC.